This T cell receptor beta chain was recovered during a study of monozygotic twins with inflammatory bowel disease (dated by TCRdb to between 2018 and 2021). Study-wide context: In total, around 28 monozygotic twin pairs made up the full study: 19 Danish pairs, all IBD-discordant, plus nine German pairs, of which four were IBD-concordant and five were IBD-discordant. Each individual had, on average, about 151 000 unique TCRalpha sequences and 181 000 unique TCRbeta sequences available for analysis. Disease-associated traits were sought mainly through comparisons between IBD patients and their genetically identical healthy co-twins within discordant pairs. General study outcomes and caveats: Compared with healthy twins, IBD patients shared fewer clonotypes with other individuals, and the difference was most pronounced in patients with signs of disease activity. A decrease in TCRbeta repertoire diversity, as measured by inverse Simpson index, was observed in IBD patients compared with their healthy co-twins. Repertoire similarity did not differ between concordant and discordant twins, possibly due to limited statistical power. Because patients received different immunosuppressive treatments, the repertoires may have picked up extra background noise and variability between individuals. Distinction between different T cell subtypes could not be achieved in the analysis. The results gave no support for a single strong signal or clonotype linked to IBD.

From each donor, a roughly 2.5 ml peripheral blood sample was collected into PAXgene tubes and stored at -80 degrees C. Total RNA was isolated from whole blood with the PAXgene blood miRNA kit on an automated QIAcube, without T cell sorting. Deep TCRalpha and TCRbeta repertoire profiling with unique molecular barcoding was performed on peripheral blood of monozygotic twin pairs concordant or discordant for inflammatory bowel disease. For every twin pair, smoking habits were documented, and each individual was categorised as a current, former or never smoker. About this clonotype itself: What antigen it recognizes has not been identified.

Libraries came from 5' RACE. Preparation of each TCR library used approximately 3,700 ng of total RNA. cDNA was synthesized with SMARTScribe reverse transcriptase in eight separate reactions per sample. During cDNA synthesis, template switching was used to introduce unique molecular identifiers that contained a 6-nucleotide sample barcode. TCRalpha and TCRbeta cDNA was amplified by two nested PCRs of 16 and 9 cycles, with bead purification after each PCR. Before amplification, cDNA was treated with uracil DNA-glycosylase and purified using the QIAquick PCR purification kit. The second PCR added Illumina TruSeq-compatible adapters along with sample-specific barcodes. Library quality and concentration were checked on TapeStation and Qubit, and libraries were pooled at about 5 ng each. Sequencing of pooled libraries was carried out on an Illumina HiSeq2500 single-index Rapid Run using 2 x 100 bp reads and custom sequencing primers. The source study handled its data this way. UMI-based consensus assembly with MiGEC version 1.2.6 was used to correct PCR and sequencing errors. MiXCR version 2.1.1 was used to carry out V(D)J alignment, clonotype assembly and CDR3 extraction. To normalise gene usage, clonotype sharing and MAIT/NKT TCR abundance, the analysis used the top 1000, 10 000 and 20 000 clonotypes per sample. After downsampling to 27 000 UMIs, diversity was calculated as the inverse Simpson index using the vegan R package. Paired Mann-Whitney U tests were applied to discordant twin pairs, and Benjamini-Hochberg correction was used for multiple testing. TCRdb reprocessed the raw reads; every CDR3 protein sequence is a single record, and DNA is not supplied. The V and J calls and clone size come from TCRdb's table, not from the authors' own analysis. This sample's table lists fewer than 150,000 distinct CDR3 sequences. The ten largest clones take up 2.4% of the sample.

Taken from cysteine to phenylalanine, the CDR3 has 14 residues. No DNA appears here. According to the germline V gene, CDR1 reads SGHDT and CDR2 reads YYEEEE. The sample was blood. The origin of this receptor is a human donor with ulcerative colitis or Crohn's disease, or a healthy co-twin of an affected twin (not recorded which). The rearrangement joined TRBV5-6 to TRBJ1-2; TCRdb proposes TRBD1, but this gene call is untestable without DNA. The CDR3 corresponds to CASSLSGQNYGYTF.